The 32 T cell receptor beta chains given below trace back to one sample, sequenced in a study of T cell responses to AZD1222 COVID-19 vaccine. The data were produced by immunoSEQ multiplex PCR, yet TCRdb's version contains in-frame clones alone and is incomplete. The sample lists under 150,000 clones; about 93% were seen once. The sample in question was peripheral blood, obtained on day 0 of AZD1222 vaccination. The receptors stem from an adult in good health.

V and J are TRBV30 and TRBJ2-7; D perhaps matches TRBD1 (5 bases). From germline, CDR1 is GTSNPN and CDR2 SVGIG (reference sequence). Trimming stripped 2 bases from V and 4 bases from J, with 9 bases between. The CDR3 extends over 12 amino acids. The CDR3 loop is CAWSRAGYEQYF. CDR3 nucleotide sequence: TGTGCCTGGAGTCGGGCAGGGTACGAGCAGTACTTC.

The chain employs TRBV3-1 (or the pseudogene TRBV3-2) and TRBJ2-1; D is perhaps TRBD2 (5 bases). This CDR3 is built from 12 residues. The ends were cut back, 5 bases at V and 13 bases at J, with 15 bases in the middle. Germline V gives CDR1 LGHDT, CDR2 YNNKEL (reference sequence). CDR3 sequence: CASSIQLGPQFF. As DNA, the CDR3 is TGTGCCAGCAGCATCCAACTAGGACCCCAGTTCTTC.

The rearrangement uses TRBV4-1 and TRBJ2-2; D perhaps matches TRBD2 (6 bases). Per the germline V gene, CDR1 is MGHRA and CDR2 is YSYEKL. This CDR3 contains 13 residues. V was cut by 0 bases and J by 9 bases, with 8 bases left in between. CDR3 loop: CASSQEEGWELFF. The CDR3 DNA sequence: TGCGCCAGCAGCCAAGAGGAGGGGTGGGAGCTGTTTTTT.

The chain employs TRBV7-9 and TRBJ2-2; possibly TRBD1 or TRBD2 for D (5 bases each). In germline, CDR1 is SEHNR, CDR2 FQNEAQ (reference sequence). Trimming pared 1 base from V and 4 bases from J, leaving 10 bases between. CDR3 length: 15 amino acids. CDR3 sequence (DNA): TGTGCCAGCAGCTTAGAGAAGGGGACCACCGGGGAGCTGTTTTTT. Translating it yields CASSLEKGTTGELFF.

In this sample, this clone turned up once. The rearrangement joins TRBV12-3 or TRBV12-4 to TRBJ1-2; 7 nucleotides line up with TRBD1. With V trimmed by 6 bases and J by 8 bases, 9 bases remained unmatched. The CDR3 runs to 13 residues. This CDR3 reads CASRALTGNGYTF. CDR3 DNA: TGTGCCAGCAGGGCCCTGACAGGGAACGGCTACACCTTC.

This chain links TRBV7-6 with TRBJ1-3, with 7 nucleotides matching TRBD1. The germline gives CDR1 SGHVS, CDR2 FNYEAQ. Germline trimming cut 4 bases from V and 3 bases from J; bases unmatched to any gene: 9. CDR3 length: 16 residues. The CDR3 nucleotides read TGTGCCAGCAGCTCATGGACAGGTCGATTTGGAAACACCATATATTTT. Its translation is CASSSWTGRFGNTIYF.

The genes are TRBV7-9 and TRBJ2-2; 12 bases fit TRBD1. Germline CDR1 SEHNR, CDR2 FQNEAQ (reference sequence). This CDR3 is built from 16 residues. Trimming at V came to 5 bases and at J to 5 bases, leaving 6 bases not matched to a gene. CDR3 sequence reads: CASSPRDRGRTGELFF. CDR3 bases: TGTGCCAGCAGCCCCCGGGACAGGGGGCGGACCGGGGAGCTGTTTTTT.

The chain links TRBV27 to TRBJ1-6, with 8 bases identical to TRBD1. Germline V lookup: CDR1 MNHEY, CDR2 SMNVEV (reference sequence). CDR3 length equals 15 residues. The J segment lost 7 bases and the V segment lost 5 bases, leaving 7 bases of the junction unmatched. The CDR3 nucleotides read TGTGCCAGCAGTATCGGACAGGGATCGAATTCACCCCTCCACTTT. Encoded protein: CASSIGQGSNSPLHF.

This clone showed up just once. The chain couples TRBV7-3 to TRBJ1-1, with D tentatively TRBD1 (5 bases). This CDR3 is 15 amino acids long. The germline V and J ends were trimmed by 5 bases and 0 bases, with 13 bases remaining between them. Germline values: CDR1 SGHTA, CDR2 FQGTGA. CDR3 region: CASSARGLLNTEAFF. CDR3 DNA sequence: TGTGCCAGCAGCGCTAGGGGACTTTTGAACACTGAAGCTTTCTTT.

The rearrangement joins TRBV3-1 (or the pseudogene TRBV3-2) to TRBJ1-1; no definite D call. The germline V gene has CDR1 LGHDT and CDR2 YNNKEL (reference sequence). This CDR3 comprises 13 residues. V lost 1 base and J 4 bases, leaving 7 bases between the germline ends. CDR3 nucleotide sequence: TGTGCCAGCAGCCAAGGCCGAGGCACTGAAGCTTTCTTT. This sequence encodes CASSQGRGTEAFF.

This chain connects TRBV5-5 to TRBJ1-4; perhaps TRBD1 as D (5 bases). Germline lookup yields CDR1 SGHKS and CDR2 YYEKEE (reference sequence). The CDR3 extends over 16 amino acids. With 4 bases removed from V and 7 bases from J, the gap between germline ends came to 20 bases. The CDR3 nucleotides read TGTGCCAGCAGCGGGGCCCTGGCGAGTTCCGGTGAAAAACTGTTTTTT. It encodes CASSGALASSGEKLFF.

CDR3 nucleotide sequence: TGTGCCATCAGTGAGGCAGGGGGAACATTTTGGCCCCAGCATTTT. Amino acid sequence: CAISEAGGTFWPQHF. The rearrangement links TRBV10-3 to TRBJ1-5; 7 nucleotides agree with TRBD1. The CDR3 is made up of 15 amino acids. The germline V gene has CDR1 ENHRY and CDR2 SYGVKD. Trimming took 2 bases from V and 9 from J; bases not matched to a gene: 10.

The chain is built from TRBV6-6 and TRBJ1-5; D is undetermined. CDR1 is MNHNY and CDR2 is SVGAGI in the germline V gene (reference sequence). V gave up 2 bases and J gave up 8 bases, with 4 bases separating them. The CDR3 totals 11 residues. The CDR3 loop reads CASSYGEPQHF. CDR3 DNA sequence: TGTGCCAGCAGTTACGGGGAGCCCCAGCATTTT.

The V call is TRBV15, the J call TRBJ1-6; the D is unclear. With 0 bases removed from V and 0 bases from J, the gap between germline ends came to 3 bases. The CDR3 totals 15 residues. CDR1 and CDR2 (germline): LNHNV, YYDKDF (reference sequence). The CDR3 is CATSREDSYNSPLHF. DNA of the CDR3: TGTGCCACCAGCAGAGAGGACTCCTATAATTCACCCCTCCACTTT.

The chain couples TRBV18 to TRBJ2-3; TRBD2 might be the D (5 bases). CDR1 KGHSH and CDR2 LQKENI come from the germline V gene. V was pared by 6 bases and J by 3 bases, with 13 bases between. The CDR3 covers 14 residues. CDR3 in amino acids: CASSRDLETDTQYF. In DNA form, the CDR3 reads TGTGCCAGCTCCCGGGATCTAGAGACAGATACGCAGTATTTT.

The J gene is TRBJ2-1, the V gene TRBV27; D unclear. Looked up from germline, CDR1 is MNHEY and CDR2 is SMNVEV (reference sequence). The germline V and J ends were trimmed by 0 bases and 10 bases, with 13 bases remaining between them. The CDR3 loop spans 14 amino acids. The CDR3 DNA reads TGTGCCAGCAGTTTATCAGTTACGGGTCACGAGCAGTTCTTC. It translates to CASSLSVTGHEQFF.

This chain joins TRBV7-6 and TRBJ1-1, with D hard to call. Trimming pared 1 base from V and 1 base from J, leaving 13 bases between. The germline CDR1 and CDR2 sequences are SGHVS and FNYEAQ. The CDR3 is 16 residues long. This chain's CDR3 is CASSLEVFRGNTEAFF. The CDR3 nucleotides read TGTGCCAGCAGCTTAGAGGTTTTCCGAGGGAACACTGAAGCTTTCTTT.

The CDR3 reads CASSVATDGTYGYTF. Here the CDR3 DNA reads TGTGCCAGCAGCGTAGCTACGGACGGAACCTATGGCTACACCTTC. The chain employs TRBV9 and TRBJ1-2; D gene ambiguous. V dropped 0 bases and J dropped 4 bases, with 13 bases sitting between them. Germline V CDR1 and CDR2: SGDLS, YYNGEE. The CDR3 covers 15 residues. The full variable domain, rest sourced from reference TRBV9 and TRBJ1-2, is DSGVTQTPKHLITATGQRVTLRCSPRSGDLSVYWYQQSLDQGLQFLIQYYNGEERAKGNILERFSAQQFPDLHSELNLSSLELGDSALYFCASSVATDGTYGYTFGSGTRLTVV.

This clone was recorded only once. J is TRBJ2-1 and V is TRBV3-1 (or the pseudogene TRBV3-2); no clear D. V was pared by 4 bases and J by 0 bases, with 13 bases between. The CDR3 runs 16 residues. The V gene's germline CDR1 is LGHDT and CDR2 YNNKEL (reference sequence). The CDR3 DNA is TGTGCCAGCAGCCCCTGGGGTGGTAGCTCCTACAATGAGCAGTTCTTC. Translated: CASSPWGGSSYNEQFF.

The rearrangement links TRBV7-8 to TRBJ2-7, with a possible D match to TRBD2 (6 bases). This CDR3 spans 19 amino acids. Trimming removed 5 bases at V and 0 bases at J, with 26 bases between. Per the germline V gene, CDR1 is SGHVS and CDR2 is FQNEAQ. CDR3 sequence (DNA): TGTGCCAGCAGCCGCCGCCGGGACTCCTTTACGGGAACCTCCTACGAGCAGTACTTC. It yields the protein CASSRRRDSFTGTSYEQYF.

Comment on this clone: In the same sample, other DNA sequences code for this CDR3. The V call is TRBV29-1, the J call TRBJ1-2; D ambiguous. Trimming cost V 3 bases and J 3 bases, with 8 bases left between them. CDR1 SQVTM and CDR2 ANQGSEA come from the germline V gene. The CDR3 contains 12 residues. The chain's CDR3 is CSVEVADYGYTF. CDR3 nucleotides: TGCAGCGTTGAGGTGGCAGACTATGGCTACACCTTC.

The rearrangement joins TRBV4-2 to TRBJ1-5, with D tentatively TRBD1 (5 bases). Trimming stripped 0 bases from V and 3 bases from J, with 15 bases between. The length of the CDR3 is 17 residues. The germline V gene has CDR1 LGHNA and CDR2 YNFKEQ. The CDR3 DNA is TGTGCCAGCAGCCAAGAGCGGGGCAGGACCGACAATCAGCCCCAGCATTTT. Its translation is CASSQERGRTDNQPQHF.

The V call is TRBV5-4, the J call TRBJ2-3, with TRBD2 identical over 7 bases. Germline V gene lookup returns CDR1 SGHNT and CDR2 YYREEE (reference sequence). This CDR3 is built from 16 residues. V shed 4 bases and J 1 base; nucleotides not matched to a gene: 9. The CDR3: CASSPGLVGGTDTQYF. In nucleotides, the CDR3 is TGTGCCAGCAGCCCTGGACTAGTCGGCGGCACAGATACGCAGTATTTT. The variable domain in full, with the rest retrieved from reference TRBV5-4 and TRBJ2-3, is ETGVTQSPTHLIKTRGQQVTLRCSSQSGHNTVSWYQQALGQGPQFIFQYYREEENGRGNFPPRFSGLQFPNYSSELNVNALELDDSALYLCASSPGLVGGTDTQYFGPGTRLTVL.

The V and J genes are TRBV2 and TRBJ1-4; the match to TRBD1 covers 9 bases. This CDR3 is built from 15 residues. J gave up 3 bases and V 5 bases, and 4 bases lay outside the gene matches. Germline V lookup: CDR1 SNHLY, CDR2 FYNNEI. In DNA form, the CDR3 reads TGTGCCAGCAGTTGGACAGGGGTCTCTAATGAAAAACTGTTTTTT. As protein: CASSWTGVSNEKLFF.

The chain has TRBV11-2 and TRBJ1-4; D gene unclear. Germline lookup yields CDR1 SGHAT and CDR2 FQNNGV. The CDR3 loop spans 18 amino acids. V was cut by 1 base and J by 0 bases, with 15 bases left in between. CDR3 bases: TGTGCCAGCAGCTTAGGCAAGATTGGGTGGGCAACTAATGAAAAACTGTTTTTT. This gives the protein CASSLGKIGWATNEKLFF.

V is TRBV29-1 and J is TRBJ2-3; perhaps D is TRBD1 or TRBD2 (5 bases each). Germline V gene data show CDR1 as SQVTM and CDR2 as ANQGSEA. CDR3 length: 13 amino acids. Trimming removed 6 bases at V and 2 bases at J, with 12 bases between. CDR3 region: CSVPGPNTDTQYF. The DNA for the CDR3 is TGCAGCGTCCCGGGACCCAACACAGATACGCAGTATTTT.

This chain uses TRBV6-5 with TRBJ1-1, with 7 bases identical to TRBD1. J lost 1 base, V lost 2 bases, and 4 bases had no gene match. Per the germline V gene, CDR1 is MNHEY and CDR2 is SVGAGI. The CDR3 spans 15 residues. The CDR3: CASSYDRVGNTEAFF. The CDR3 coding sequence is TGTGCCAGCAGTTACGACAGGGTTGGGAACACTGAAGCTTTCTTT.

The CDR3 DNA is TGCGCCAGCAGTCTTGGACCTAGCGAGCAGTACTTC. Protein product: CASSLGPSEQYF. The rearrangement uses TRBV23-1 and TRBJ2-7; D is unclear. TRBV23-1 is annotated as an ORF whose role is uncertain. The CDR3 spans 12 residues. Deletions cut 4 bases from V and 6 bases from J, with 10 bases between.

This chain's CDR3 is CASSYFGAAGTYEQYF. CDR3 DNA sequence: TGTGCCAGCAGTTACTTTGGGGCCGCGGGGACCTACGAGCAGTACTTC. The chain employs TRBV6-5 and TRBJ2-7; D perhaps matches TRBD2 (6 bases). Trimming left V 1 base short and J 2 bases short, with 15 bases between. This CDR3 is 16 amino acids long. In germline, CDR1 is MNHEY, CDR2 SVGAGI.

The chain joins TRBV25-1 to TRBJ1-2; 11 bases map to TRBD1. V trimming: 1 base; J trimming: 6 bases; junction bases outside the gene matches: 4. The length of the CDR3 is 15 residues. The germline CDR1 and CDR2 sequences are MGHDK and SYGVNS. The CDR3 loop reads CASSEFRTGGDGYTF. The CDR3 bases are TGTGCCAGCAGTGAATTTCGGACAGGGGGCGATGGCTACACCTTC.

The chain joins TRBV19 to TRBJ2-3; 15 bases are shared with TRBD2. CDR1 and CDR2 (germline): LNHDA, SQIVND (reference sequence). CDR3 length equals 15 residues. Unmatched junction bases numbered 2, after V lost 6 bases and J lost 4 bases. The CDR3 nucleotides are TGTGCCAGTAGACGGACTAGCGGGGGGGCAGATACGCAGTATTTT. Translation gives CASRRTSGGADTQYF. The whole variable domain, remainder taken from reference TRBV19 and TRBJ2-3, is DGGITQSPKYLFRKEGQNVTLSCEQNLNHDAMYWYRQDPGQGLRLIYYSQIVNDFQKGDIAEGYSVSREKKESFPLTVTSAQKNPTAFYLCASRRTSGGADTQYFGPGTRLTVL.

The V gene is TRBV15, the J gene TRBJ1-6; D not resolved. The germline V gene encodes CDR1 LNHNV and CDR2 YYDKDF (reference sequence). This CDR3 spans 16 amino acids. V lost 0 bases and J lost 10, with 16 bases in between. The CDR3 sequence is CATSRDRRRVGSPLHF. Here the CDR3 DNA reads TGTGCCACCAGCAGAGATAGACGGAGGGTCGGGTCACCCCTCCACTTT.